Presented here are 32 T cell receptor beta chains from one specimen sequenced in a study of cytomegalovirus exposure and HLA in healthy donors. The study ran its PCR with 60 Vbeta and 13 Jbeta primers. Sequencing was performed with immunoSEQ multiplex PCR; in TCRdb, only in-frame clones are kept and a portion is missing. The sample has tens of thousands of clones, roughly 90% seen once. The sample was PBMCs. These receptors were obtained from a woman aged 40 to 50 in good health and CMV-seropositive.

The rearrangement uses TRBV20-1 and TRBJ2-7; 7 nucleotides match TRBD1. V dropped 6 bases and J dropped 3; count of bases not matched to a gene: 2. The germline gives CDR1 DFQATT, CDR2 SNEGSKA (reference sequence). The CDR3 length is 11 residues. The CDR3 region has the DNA TGCAGTGCACACAGGGGCTACGAGCAGTACTTC. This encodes CSAHRGYEQYF.

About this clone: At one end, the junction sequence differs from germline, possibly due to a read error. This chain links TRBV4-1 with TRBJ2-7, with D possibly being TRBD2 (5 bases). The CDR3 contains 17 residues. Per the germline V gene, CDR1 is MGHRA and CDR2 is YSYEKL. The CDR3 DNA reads TGCGCCAGCAGCCAAGATACGATAGGACTTCTTTCCTCCGAGCAGTACTTC. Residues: CASSQDTIGLLSSEQYF.

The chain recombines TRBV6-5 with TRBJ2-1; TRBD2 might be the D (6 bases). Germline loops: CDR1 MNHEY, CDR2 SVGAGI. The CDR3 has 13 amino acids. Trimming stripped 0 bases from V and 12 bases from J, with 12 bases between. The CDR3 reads CASSYSEGRGQFF. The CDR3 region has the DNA TGTGCCAGCAGTTACTCGGAGGGAAGGGGGCAGTTCTTC.

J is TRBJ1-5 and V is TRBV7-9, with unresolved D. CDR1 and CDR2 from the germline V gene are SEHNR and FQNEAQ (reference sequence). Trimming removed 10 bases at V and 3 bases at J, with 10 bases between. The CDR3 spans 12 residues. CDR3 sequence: CATAGFNQPQHF. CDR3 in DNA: TGTGCCACCGCAGGATTCAATCAGCCCCAGCATTTT.

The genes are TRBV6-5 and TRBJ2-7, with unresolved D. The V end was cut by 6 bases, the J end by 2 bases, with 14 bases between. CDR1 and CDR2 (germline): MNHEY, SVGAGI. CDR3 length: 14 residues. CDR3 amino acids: CASSQGAPTYEQYF. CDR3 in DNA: TGTGCCAGCAGCCAAGGAGCGCCTACCTACGAGCAGTACTTC.

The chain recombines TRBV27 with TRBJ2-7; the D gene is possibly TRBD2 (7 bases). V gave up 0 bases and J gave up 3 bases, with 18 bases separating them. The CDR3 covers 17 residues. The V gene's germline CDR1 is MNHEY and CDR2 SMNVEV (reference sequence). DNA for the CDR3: TGTGCCAGCAGTTTATCGGGGGGGGCGGGGTACGGCTACGAGCAGTACTTC. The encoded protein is CASSLSGGAGYGYEQYF.

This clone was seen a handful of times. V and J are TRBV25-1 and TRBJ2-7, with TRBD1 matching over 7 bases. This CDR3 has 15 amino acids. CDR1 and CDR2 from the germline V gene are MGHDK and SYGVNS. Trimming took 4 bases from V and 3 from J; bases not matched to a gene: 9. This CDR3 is CASSGRMTGHYEQYF. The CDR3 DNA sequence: TGTGCCAGCAGTGGGCGGATGACAGGGCACTACGAGCAGTACTTC.

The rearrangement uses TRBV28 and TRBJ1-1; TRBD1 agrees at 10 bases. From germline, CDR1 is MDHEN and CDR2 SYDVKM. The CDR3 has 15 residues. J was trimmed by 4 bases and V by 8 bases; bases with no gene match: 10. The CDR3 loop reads CASGVWDRGVTEAFF. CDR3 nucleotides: TGTGCCAGCGGGGTGTGGGACAGGGGTGTCACTGAAGCTTTCTTT.

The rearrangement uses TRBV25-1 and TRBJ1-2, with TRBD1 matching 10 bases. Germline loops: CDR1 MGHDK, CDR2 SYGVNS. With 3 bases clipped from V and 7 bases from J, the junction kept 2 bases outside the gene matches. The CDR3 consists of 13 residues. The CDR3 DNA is TGTGCCAGCAGTGAGGGACAGGGGTTTGGCTACACCTTC. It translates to CASSEGQGFGYTF.

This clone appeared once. CDR3 protein: CASSLLAGGPGEQYF. Here the CDR3 DNA reads TGTGCCAGCAGCCTCTTAGCGGGGGGGCCGGGTGAGCAGTACTTC. The rearrangement links TRBV7-2 to TRBJ2-7; 11 bases match TRBD2. Germline loops: CDR1 SGHTA, CDR2 FQGNSA. V trimming: 5 bases; J trimming: 7 bases; junction bases outside the gene matches: 10. The CDR3 spans 15 residues.

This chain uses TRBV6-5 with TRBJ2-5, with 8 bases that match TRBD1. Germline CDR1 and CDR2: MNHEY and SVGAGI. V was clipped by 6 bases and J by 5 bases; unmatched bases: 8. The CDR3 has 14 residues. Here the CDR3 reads CASSIDRGRETQYF. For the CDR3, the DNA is TGTGCCAGCAGCATCGACAGGGGCAGGGAGACCCAGTACTTC.

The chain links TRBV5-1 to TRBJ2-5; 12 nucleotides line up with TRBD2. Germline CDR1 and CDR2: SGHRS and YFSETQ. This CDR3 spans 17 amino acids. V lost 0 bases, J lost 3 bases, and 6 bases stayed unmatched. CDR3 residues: CASSLVLAGGPEETQYF. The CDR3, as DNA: TGCGCCAGCAGCTTGGTCCTAGCGGGGGGGCCGGAAGAGACCCAGTACTTC.

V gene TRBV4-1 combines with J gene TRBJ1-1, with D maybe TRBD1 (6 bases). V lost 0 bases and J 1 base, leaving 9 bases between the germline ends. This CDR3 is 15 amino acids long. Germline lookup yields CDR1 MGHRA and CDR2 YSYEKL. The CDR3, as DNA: TGCGCCAGCAGCCAAGAAGGGGGGGGGAACACTGAAGCTTTCTTT. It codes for CASSQEGGGNTEAFF.

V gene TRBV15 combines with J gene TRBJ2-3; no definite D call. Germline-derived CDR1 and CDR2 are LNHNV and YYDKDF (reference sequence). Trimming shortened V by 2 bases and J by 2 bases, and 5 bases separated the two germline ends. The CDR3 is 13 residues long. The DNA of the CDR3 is TGTGCCACCAGCAGATCTACCACAGATACGCAGTATTTT. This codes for CATSRSTTDTQYF.

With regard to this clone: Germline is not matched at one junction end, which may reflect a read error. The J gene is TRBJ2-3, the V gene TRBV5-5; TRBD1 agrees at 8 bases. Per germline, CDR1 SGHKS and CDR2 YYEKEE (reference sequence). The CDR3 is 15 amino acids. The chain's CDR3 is CASSPGGFEADTQYF. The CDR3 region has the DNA TGCGCCAGCAGCCCAGGGGGCTTTGAGGCAGATACGCAGTATTTT.

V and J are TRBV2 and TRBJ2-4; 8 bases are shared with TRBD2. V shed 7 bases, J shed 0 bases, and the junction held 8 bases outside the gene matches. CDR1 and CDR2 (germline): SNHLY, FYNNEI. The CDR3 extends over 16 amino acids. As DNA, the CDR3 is TGTGCCAGCATCTACGGGGGGGCGCTAGCCAAAAACATTCAGTACTTC. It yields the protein CASIYGGALAKNIQYF.

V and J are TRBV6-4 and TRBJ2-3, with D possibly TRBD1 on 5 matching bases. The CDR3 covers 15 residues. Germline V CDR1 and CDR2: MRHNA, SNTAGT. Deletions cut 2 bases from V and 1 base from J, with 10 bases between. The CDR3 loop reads CASSDGMTGTDTQYF. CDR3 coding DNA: TGTGCCAGCAGTGACGGGATGACAGGCACAGATACGCAGTATTTT.

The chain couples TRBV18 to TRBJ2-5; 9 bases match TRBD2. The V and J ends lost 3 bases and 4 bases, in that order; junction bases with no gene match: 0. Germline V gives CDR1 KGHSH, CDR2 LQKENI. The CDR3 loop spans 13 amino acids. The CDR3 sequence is CASSPGLAETQYF. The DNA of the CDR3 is TGTGCCAGCTCACCGGGACTAGCAGAGACCCAGTACTTC.

The CDR3 region has the DNA TGTGCCAGCAGCCCCCAGCGGGGCACAGATACGCAGTATTTT. Protein sequence: CASSPQRGTDTQYF. The genes are TRBV7-2 and TRBJ2-3; possibly TRBD2 for D (6 bases). The CDR3 extends over 14 amino acids. Trimming took off 5 bases at V and 1 base at J, with 10 bases between the two ends. Germline V CDR1 and CDR2: SGHTA, FQGNSA.

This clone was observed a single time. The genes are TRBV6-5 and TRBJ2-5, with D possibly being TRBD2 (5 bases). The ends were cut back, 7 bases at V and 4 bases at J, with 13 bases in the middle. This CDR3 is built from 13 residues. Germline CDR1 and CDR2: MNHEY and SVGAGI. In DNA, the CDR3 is TGTGCCAGCATCGGGAATTCTGGAGAGACCCAGTACTTC. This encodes CASIGNSGETQYF.

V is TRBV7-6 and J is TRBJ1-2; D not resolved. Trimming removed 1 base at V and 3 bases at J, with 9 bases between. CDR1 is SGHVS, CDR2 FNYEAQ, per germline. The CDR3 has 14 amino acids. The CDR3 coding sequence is TGTGCCAGCAGCTTAGGTACCGGGGACTATGGCTACACCTTC. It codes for CASSLGTGDYGYTF.

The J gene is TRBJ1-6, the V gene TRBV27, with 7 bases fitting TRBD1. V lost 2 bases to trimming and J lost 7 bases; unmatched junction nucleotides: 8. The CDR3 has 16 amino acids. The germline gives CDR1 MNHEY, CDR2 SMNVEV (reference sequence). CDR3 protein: CASSLRRDSRNSPLHF. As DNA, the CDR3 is TGTGCCAGCAGTTTACGTAGGGACAGTAGGAATTCACCCCTCCACTTT.

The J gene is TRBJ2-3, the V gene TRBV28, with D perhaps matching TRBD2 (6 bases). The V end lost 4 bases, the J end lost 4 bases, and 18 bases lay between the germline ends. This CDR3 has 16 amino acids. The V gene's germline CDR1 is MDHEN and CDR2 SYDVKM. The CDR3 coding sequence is TGTGCCAGCAGTTGGGGTGCGGGGTTGGGGTCAGATACGCAGTATTTT. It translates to CASSWGAGLGSDTQYF.

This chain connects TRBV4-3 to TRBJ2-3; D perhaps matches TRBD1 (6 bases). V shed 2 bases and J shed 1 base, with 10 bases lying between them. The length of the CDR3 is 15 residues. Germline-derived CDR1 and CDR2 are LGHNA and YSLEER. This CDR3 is CASSQSGAGTDTQYF. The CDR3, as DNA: TGCGCCAGCAGCCAATCAGGGGCTGGCACAGATACGCAGTATTTT.

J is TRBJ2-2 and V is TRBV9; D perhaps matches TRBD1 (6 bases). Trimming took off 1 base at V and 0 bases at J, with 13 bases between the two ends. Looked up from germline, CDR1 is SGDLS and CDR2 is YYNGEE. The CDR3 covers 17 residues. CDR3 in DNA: TGTGCCAGCAGCGTAAGAGCAGGGGTAGCGAACACCGGGGAGCTGTTTTTT. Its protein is CASSVRAGVANTGELFF.

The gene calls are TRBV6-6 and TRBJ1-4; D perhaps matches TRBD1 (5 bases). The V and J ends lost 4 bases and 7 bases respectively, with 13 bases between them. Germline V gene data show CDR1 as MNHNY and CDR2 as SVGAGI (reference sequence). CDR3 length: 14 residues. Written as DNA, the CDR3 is TGTGCCAGCAGTTTCGGAGGGACCCGTGAAAAACTGTTTTTT. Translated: CASSFGGTREKLFF.

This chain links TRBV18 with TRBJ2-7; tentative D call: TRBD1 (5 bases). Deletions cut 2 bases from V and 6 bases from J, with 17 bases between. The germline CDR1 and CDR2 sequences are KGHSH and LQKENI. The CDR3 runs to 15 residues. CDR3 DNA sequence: TGTGCCAGCTCACCAGCCGTGGCAGGGTGGGGCGAGCAGTACTTC. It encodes CASSPAVAGWGEQYF.

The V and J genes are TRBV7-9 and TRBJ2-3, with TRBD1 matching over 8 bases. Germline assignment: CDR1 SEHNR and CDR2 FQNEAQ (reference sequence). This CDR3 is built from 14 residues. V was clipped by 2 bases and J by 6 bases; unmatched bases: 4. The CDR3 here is CASSLQGALDTQYF. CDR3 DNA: TGTGCCAGCAGCTTACAGGGGGCGCTTGATACGCAGTATTTT.

The CDR3: CASSLDRGNSPLHF. The CDR3 DNA follows: TGTGCCAGCAGCCTTGACAGGGGAAATTCACCCCTCCACTTT. V usage is TRBV2 and J usage is TRBJ1-6; 8 nucleotides agree with TRBD1. The CDR3 is 14 residues long. With V trimmed by 6 bases and J by 7 bases, 5 bases remained unmatched. The germline V gene has CDR1 SNHLY and CDR2 FYNNEI.

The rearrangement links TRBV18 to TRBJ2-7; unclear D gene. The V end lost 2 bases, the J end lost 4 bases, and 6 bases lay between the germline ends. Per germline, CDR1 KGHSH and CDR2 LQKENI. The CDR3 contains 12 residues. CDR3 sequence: CASSPNGYEQYF. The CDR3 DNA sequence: TGTGCCAGCTCACCAAACGGGTACGAGCAGTACTTC.

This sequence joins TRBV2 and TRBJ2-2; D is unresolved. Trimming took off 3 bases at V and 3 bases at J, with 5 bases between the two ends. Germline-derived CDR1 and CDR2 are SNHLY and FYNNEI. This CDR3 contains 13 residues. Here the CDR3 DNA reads TGTGCCAGCAGTGACCTTTACACCGGGGAGCTGTTTTTT. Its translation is CASSDLYTGELFF.

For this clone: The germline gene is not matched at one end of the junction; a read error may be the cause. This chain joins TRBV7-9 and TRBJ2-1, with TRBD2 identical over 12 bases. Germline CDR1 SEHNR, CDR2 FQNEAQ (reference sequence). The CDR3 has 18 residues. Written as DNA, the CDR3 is TGTTCCAGCAGCTTACCTCCGAGACTAGCGGGGGCGATTAATGAGCAGTTCTTC. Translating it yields CSSSLPPRLAGAINEQFF. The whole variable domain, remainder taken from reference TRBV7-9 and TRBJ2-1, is DTGVSQNPRHKITKRGQNVTFRCDPISEHNRLYWYRQTLGQGPEFLTYFQNEAQLEKSRLLSDRFSAERPKGSFSTLEIQRTEQGDSAMYLCSSSLPPRLAGAINEQFFGPGTRLTVL.